The following is a TCR beta chain sequence with its context. The junction does not match germline at one end; this may be a read error. This sample is drawn from a study of blood T cell repertoires in COVID-19. Authors' processing steps: Reference gene primer amplification yielded estimated nucleated cell counts. Generated by immunoSEQ multiplex PCR, the TCRdb table keeps only in-frame clones and is missing some. The DNA was the basis for D and trimming; V, J and clone size are from that table. The sample carries just over 250,000 clones, over 80% recorded once. CDR1 is MGHRA and CDR2 is YSYEKL in the germline V gene. This CDR3 has 11 residues.

V usage is TRBV4-1 and J usage is TRBJ1-2; D gene unclear. The sequenced sample was peripheral blood. This TCR was recovered from a woman in her 70s with COVID-19, enrolled during active disease. The CDR3 loop reads CASSQNRTVLF. As DNA, the CDR3 is TGCGCCAGCAGCCAAAATCGCACGGTACTCTTC.